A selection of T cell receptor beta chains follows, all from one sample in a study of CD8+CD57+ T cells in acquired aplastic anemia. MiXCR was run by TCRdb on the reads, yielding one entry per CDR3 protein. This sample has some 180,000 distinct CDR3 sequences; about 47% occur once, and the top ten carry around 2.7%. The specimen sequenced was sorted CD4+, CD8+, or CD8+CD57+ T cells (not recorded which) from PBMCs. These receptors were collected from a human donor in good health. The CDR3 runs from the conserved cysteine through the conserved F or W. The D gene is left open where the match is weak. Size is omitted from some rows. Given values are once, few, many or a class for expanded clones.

DNA: TGTGCCAGTCAGGGGGGACGGATGAACACTGAAGCTTTCTTT; CDR3: CASQGGRMNTEAFF; V: TRBV19; size: many; D: TRBD1; J: TRBJ1-1; length: 14
DNA: TGCAGCGTCGTGACAGGTCAGACCTACGAGCAGTACTTC; CDR3: CSVVTGQTYEQYF; V: TRBV29-1; size: .; D: .; J: TRBJ2-7; length: 13
DNA: TGTGCCAGCAGTGAAACCGTGGGTCTGGCGGAGACCCAGTACTTC; CDR3: CASSETVGLAETQYF; V: TRBV25-1; size: few; D: .; J: TRBJ2-5; length: 15
DNA: TGTGCCAGCACCGAGGGGGGAGGTGGAAACACCATATATTTT; CDR3: CASTEGGGGNTIYF; V: TRBV2; size: .; D: .; J: TRBJ1-3; length: 14
DNA: TGTGCCAGCAGGCGGGACAGCATTAACACCGGGGAGCTGTTTTTT; CDR3: CASRRDSINTGELFF; V: TRBV6-1; size: many; D: .; J: TRBJ2-2; length: 15
DNA: TGTGCCAGCAGTGTCCAAACCTACAAGCAGTACTTC; CDR3: CASSVQTYKQYF; V: TRBV2; size: .; D: .; J: TRBJ2-7; length: 12
DNA: TGCAGTGCTAGAATGTTCGGGAGGGTCAACAATGAGCAGTTCTTC; CDR3: CSARMFGRVNNEQFF; V: TRBV20-1; size: once; D: TRBD2; J: TRBJ2-1; length: 15
DNA: TGTGCCAGCAGCTTAGGACTTTCCTACGAGCAGTACTTC; CDR3: CASSLGLSYEQYF; V: TRBV7-8; size: .; D: .; J: TRBJ2-7; length: 13
DNA: TGTGCCACCAGTGATTTGCGGGAGACCCAGTACTTC; CDR3: CATSDLRETQYF; V: TRBV24-1; size: .; D: .; J: TRBJ2-5; length: 12
DNA: TGTGCCAGCAGTTTAAAAAACATTCAGTACTTC; CDR3: CASSLKNIQYF; V: TRBV6-1; size: .; D: .; J: TRBJ2-4; length: 11
DNA: TGTGCCAGTAGTATGGGTGCCTCCTACGAGCAGTACTTC; CDR3: CASSMGASYEQYF; V: TRBV19; size: many; D: .; J: TRBJ2-7; length: 13
DNA: TGTGCCACCAGCAGAGATTCAGGGCAGACTAATGAGCAGTTCTTC; CDR3: CATSRDSGQTNEQFF; V: TRBV15; size: .; D: .; J: TRBJ2-1; length: 15
DNA: TGTGCCACCAGTGATACCTCGGTCGAGACCCAGTACTTC; CDR3: CATSDTSVETQYF; V: TRBV24-1; size: few; D: .; J: TRBJ2-5; length: 13
DNA: TGTGCCAGCAGTTTAGGGGCAGGGAGGGATTTCTATGGCTACACCTTC; CDR3: CASSLGAGRDFYGYTF; V: TRBV12-3/TRBV12-4; size: many; D: .; J: TRBJ1-2; length: 16
DNA: TGTGCCAGCAGATCAGGCCAAGAGACCCAGTACTTC; CDR3: CASRSGQETQYF; V: TRBV7-2; size: medium-sized; D: .; J: TRBJ2-5; length: 12
DNA: TGCGCCAGCAGCCAAGGCGGGCGGGGCCCCACAGATACGCAGTATTTT; CDR3: CASSQGGRGPTDTQYF; V: TRBV4-1; size: few; D: .; J: TRBJ2-3; length: 16
DNA: TGTGCCAGCAGCCAATGGGGAACTGAAGCTTTCTTT; CDR3: CASSQWGTEAFF; V: TRBV14; size: .; D: .; J: TRBJ1-1; length: 12
DNA: TGTGCCTGGAGTGTTCAGGGCTACGGGCAGTACTTC; CDR3: CAWSVQGYGQYF; V: TRBV30; size: .; D: .; J: TRBJ2-7; length: 12
DNA: TGTGCCAGCAGCTTAGAGCCATCGGGTCAGCCCCAGCATTTT; CDR3: CASSLEPSGQPQHF; V: TRBV7-3; size: .; D: .; J: TRBJ1-5; length: 14
DNA: TGCGCCAGCAGCCATGTTACAATAGCGGGAGCCCCCTACGAGCAGTACTTC; CDR3: CASSHVTIAGAPYEQYF; V: TRBV4-1; size: many; D: TRBD2; J: TRBJ2-7; length: 17
DNA: TGTGCCAGCAGCCTCAAGGGGGACAGGGTCTCCTACGAGCAGTACTTC; CDR3: CASSLKGDRVSYEQYF; V: TRBV11-2; size: .; D: TRBD1; J: TRBJ2-7; length: 16
DNA: TGTGCCAGCACTCTCTCGGGTGGCGCTGAAGCTTTCTTT; CDR3: CASTLSGGAEAFF; V: TRBV6-2/TRBV6-3; size: many; D: .; J: TRBJ1-1; length: 13
DNA: TGCAGTGCTAGCTGGCAACCCAACACTGAAGCTTTCTTT; CDR3: CSASWQPNTEAFF; V: TRBV20-1; size: .; D: .; J: TRBJ1-1; length: 13
DNA: TGTGCCAGCAGCGTAGCGCCAGCCAATGAGCAGTTCTTC; CDR3: CASSVAPANEQFF; V: TRBV9; size: many; D: .; J: TRBJ2-1; length: 13
DNA: TGTGCCATCAGTGTTAGACAGGGGGGAGAGACCCAGTACTTC; CDR3: CAISVRQGGETQYF; V: TRBV10-3; size: .; D: TRBD1; J: TRBJ2-5; length: 14
DNA: TGCGCCAGCAGCCAAGCGGGACAGTCATCGACCCAGTACTTC; CDR3: CASSQAGQSSTQYF; V: TRBV4-3; size: many; D: TRBD1; J: TRBJ2-5; length: 14
DNA: TGTGCCAGCAGCTTAGGACAGAAGACCGTAACCACAGATACGCAGTATTTT; CDR3: CASSLGQKTVTTDTQYF; V: TRBV7-9; size: many; D: .; J: TRBJ2-3; length: 17
DNA: TGTGCCAGCAGGGAAGGACAGTCTCAAGAGACCCAGTACTTC; CDR3: CASREGQSQETQYF; V: TRBV2; size: .; D: .; J: TRBJ2-5; length: 14
DNA: TGTGCCAGCAGCTTAGGAGGGACTTTAAATGGCTACACCTTC; CDR3: CASSLGGTLNGYTF; V: TRBV7-8; size: .; D: .; J: TRBJ1-2; length: 14
DNA: TGTGCCAGCAGTTTAGTACAGTACGAGCAGTACTTC; CDR3: CASSLVQYEQYF; V: TRBV12-3/TRBV12-4; size: many; D: .; J: TRBJ2-7; length: 12
DNA: TGTGCCAGCAGCTTAAGAGTAGCGGGGGGCTCCTACGAGCAGTACTTC; CDR3: CASSLRVAGGSYEQYF; V: TRBV11-2; size: few; D: TRBD2; J: TRBJ2-7; length: 16
DNA: TGTGCCAGTAGTACGGCCCAGGAACAGCCCCAGCATTTT; CDR3: CASSTAQEQPQHF; V: TRBV19; size: many; D: .; J: TRBJ1-5; length: 13
DNA: TGCAGTGCGCGCGGGGACAGGGGCGTTGCCTACGAGCAGTACTTC; CDR3: CSARGDRGVAYEQYF; V: TRBV20-1; size: .; D: TRBD1; J: TRBJ2-7; length: 15
DNA: TGTGCCAGCAGCTTAGAAGGCAGGGGGAAGGATTCCTACAATGAGCAGTTCTTC; CDR3: CASSLEGRGKDSYNEQFF; V: TRBV11-2; size: few; D: TRBD1; J: TRBJ2-1; length: 18
DNA: TGTGCCAGCAGTATAAGCGCTCAGGAGACCCAGTACTTC; CDR3: CASSISAQETQYF; V: TRBV25-1; size: few; D: .; J: TRBJ2-5; length: 13
DNA: TGTGCCAGCAGCACCCCGGGACAGGGCGCTTACGAGCAGTACTTC; CDR3: CASSTPGQGAYEQYF; V: TRBV7-8; size: .; D: TRBD1; J: TRBJ2-7; length: 15
DNA: TGTGCCAGCAGCTCCGCGGGTGGCTACACCTTC; CDR3: CASSSAGGYTF; V: TRBV7-8; size: .; D: .; J: TRBJ1-2; length: 11
DNA: TGTGCCAGCAGTTTAGGCGCCCTTCCAGGGCAAGAGACCCAGTACTTC; CDR3: CASSLGALPGQETQYF; V: TRBV27; size: .; D: .; J: TRBJ2-5; length: 16
DNA: TGTGCCAGCAGCCCCCTCGGGACAGCCTATGGCTACACCTTC; CDR3: CASSPLGTAYGYTF; V: TRBV7-6; size: .; D: TRBD1; J: TRBJ1-2; length: 14
DNA: TGTGCCAGCAGTCTTAGCGGGACTCAGGGAAATCAGCCCCAGCATTTT; CDR3: CASSLSGTQGNQPQHF; V: TRBV2; size: once; D: .; J: TRBJ1-5; length: 16
DNA: TGTGCCAGTAGTACCTCCCGACAGGGGGTCGGGTCACCCCTCCACTTT; CDR3: CASSTSRQGVGSPLHF; V: TRBV19; size: many; D: TRBD1; J: TRBJ1-6; length: 16
DNA: TGTGCCAGCAGCTTAGGAAAACTTCAGCCCCAGCATTTT; CDR3: CASSLGKLQPQHF; V: TRBV7-2; size: many; D: .; J: TRBJ1-5; length: 13
DNA: TGCAGTGCTAGGGAGCAACCTCGGCAGTACTTC; CDR3: CSAREQPRQYF; V: TRBV20-1; size: many; D: .; J: TRBJ2-7; length: 11
DNA: TGCAGTGCACCCGAGGGGACGGCCTATAATTCACCCCTCCACTTT; CDR3: CSAPEGTAYNSPLHF; V: TRBV20-1; size: .; D: .; J: TRBJ1-6; length: 15
DNA: TGTGCCACCAGCAGAGACATAGGCTCCCGGTTTTTACCCCAGCATTTT; CDR3: CATSRDIGSRFLPQHF; V: TRBV15; size: .; D: .; J: TRBJ1-5; length: 16
DNA: TGTGCCAGCACTTTTTACGAAGGGGAGACCCAGTACTTC; CDR3: CASTFYEGETQYF; V: TRBV7-6; size: .; D: .; J: TRBJ2-5; length: 13
DNA: TGTGCCAGCAGTTTCCGATTTAGCGGGGCCTCCTACGAGCAGTACTTC; CDR3: CASSFRFSGASYEQYF; V: TRBV6-5; size: .; D: TRBD2; J: TRBJ2-7; length: 16
DNA: TGTGCCAGCACCAAGGACAGTTACAATGAGCAGTTCTTC; CDR3: CASTKDSYNEQFF; V: TRBV7-2; size: .; D: .; J: TRBJ2-1; length: 13
DNA: TGTGCCAGCAGTTCTCGAGAGAGGACAGGGAACTATGGCTACACCTTC; CDR3: CASSSRERTGNYGYTF; V: TRBV6-5; size: many; D: TRBD1; J: TRBJ1-2; length: 16
DNA: TGCAGTGCCCGACCGCAAGCCGACTACGAGCAGTACTTC; CDR3: CSARPQADYEQYF; V: TRBV20-1; size: .; D: .; J: TRBJ2-7; length: 13
DNA: TGTGCCAGCAGTCCTCACAGGGGGCCTGGAAACACCATATATTTT; CDR3: CASSPHRGPGNTIYF; V: TRBV27; size: few; D: TRBD1; J: TRBJ1-3; length: 15
DNA: TGTGCCAGCAGCCAAGACAGGGTCCGGGAGACCCAGTACTTC; CDR3: CASSQDRVRETQYF; V: TRBV3-1; size: .; D: .; J: TRBJ2-5; length: 14
DNA: TGTGCCAGCAGTTTAGAAGGGACAGGTTCACCCCTCCACTTT; CDR3: CASSLEGTGSPLHF; V: TRBV27; size: .; D: TRBD1; J: TRBJ1-6; length: 14
DNA: TGTGCCAGCGGTGAACGATCGGGTATGGATACGCAGTATTTT; CDR3: CASGERSGMDTQYF; V: TRBV2; size: .; D: .; J: TRBJ2-3; length: 14
DNA: TGCAGCGTAGGGCGGGAGAGAGATACGCAGTATTTT; CDR3: CSVGRERDTQYF; V: TRBV29-1; size: .; D: TRBD2; J: TRBJ2-3; length: 12
DNA: TGTGCCAGCTCCCCGGACCTATACAATGAGCAGTTCTTC; CDR3: CASSPDLYNEQFF; V: TRBV18; size: few; D: .; J: TRBJ2-1; length: 13